A selection of T cell receptor beta chains follows, all from one sample in a study of beta chain features in type 1 diabetes. Profiling relied on immunoSEQ multiplex PCR, and the TCRdb table lists in-frame clones only, not all of them. The table lists around 170,000 clones, over 7.5% of them singletons. The material sequenced was central memory CD4+ T cells from blood. Receptors were obtained from a woman younger than 35 in good health. Both conserved end residues are trimmed from each CDR3. The size of a clone is reported for some rows only, either as once, few or many, or as a class for expanded clones.

abundance	v_gene	j_gene	CDR3aa
NA	TRBV6-5	TRBJ1-6	ASTWAGRQGSPLH
few	TRBV5-4	TRBJ1-1	ASSPGQGRTEAF
NA	TRBV18	TRBJ1-1	ASSPPGQGGRAF
few	TRBV6-1	TRBJ2-7	ASTGTSSGYEQY
NA	TRBV11-3	TRBJ2-3	ASSLGLSTDTQY
NA	TRBV7-2	TRBJ2-7	ASSLAGGEVYEQY
few	TRBV7-9	TRBJ2-7	ASSSNSRSHEQY
NA	TRBV4-3	TRBJ2-3	ASSLGGAQDTQY
NA	TRBV19	TRBJ2-5	ASSIERASRETQY
few	TRBV2	TRBJ2-1	ASSEMGGPNNEQF
NA	TRBV18	TRBJ1-6	ASSPGQGGSPLH
NA	TRBV30	TRBJ2-2	AWSRDREAGELF
few	TRBV6-5	TRBJ2-3	ASSSVNTQY
NA	TRBV7-2	TRBJ2-7	ASSQDYTAYEQY
few	TRBV6-5	TRBJ1-1	ASSYEAVNTEAF
once	TRBV11-3	TRBJ2-1	ASSWGGARALDEQF
few	TRBV9	TRBJ2-2	ASSEGQGANTGELF
few	TRBV6-6	TRBJ1-1	ASSYSQNTEAF
few	TRBV10-3	TRBJ1-4	AIGGQINEKLF
few	TRBV30	TRBJ2-5	AWSGESHEGTQY
NA	TRBV18	TRBJ2-7	ASSPSSEGAYEQY
NA	TRBV7-2	TRBJ2-1	ASSLDQGGTSAYNEQF
few	TRBV20-1	TRBJ2-5	SADRGETQY
few	TRBV11-2	TRBJ1-4	ASSQELGEKLF
NA	TRBV6-6	TRBJ2-7	ASSYGQNTYEQY
few	TRBV5-1	TRBJ2-3	ASSLYGDTQY
few	TRBV27	TRBJ2-7	ASSLTGELGEQY
NA	TRBV4-1	TRBJ1-2	ASSHPLAGWNYGYT
few	TRBV13	TRBJ2-3	ASSLGLGSGRTDTQY
few	TRBV11-3	TRBJ2-1	ASSSYSSNEQF